These T cell receptor beta chains were read from a single sample in a study of T-cell memory formation after mild COVID-19. TCRdb itself ran the 5' RACE reads through MiXCR, one entry per CDR3 protein. Here the sample spans 360,000 or so distinct CDR3 sequences, around 28% being singletons. Sequenced sample: PBMCs or a T cell subset sorted from them (not recorded which). These receptors were obtained from an adult woman who had mild COVID-19 (a few samples of this study predate the infection). Cell type and time point are not known. The CDR3 runs from the conserved cysteine through the conserved F or W. Fields, in order: D gene, J gene, V gene, clone size, CDR3 DNA, CDR3 protein. The D gene is left open where the match is weak. Clone size is not always given. Where it is, it says once, few, many or a class for expanded clones.

- TRBJ1-2 TRBV24-1 - TGTGCCACCAGTGATTTGACCTATGGCTACACCTTC CATSDLTYGYTF
- TRBJ2-3 TRBV7-9 - TGTGCCAGCAGCTTAGTCCCCCAGCCAGATACGCAGTATTTT CASSLVPQPDTQYF
- TRBJ2-1 TRBV12-3/TRBV12-4 few TGTGCCAGCAGTTTAGGGTCTTATCCCTACAATGAGCAGTTCTTC CASSLGSYPYNEQFF
TRBD1 TRBJ2-5 TRBV20-1 few TGCAGTGCGGCCAGACAGGGGACAGAGACCCAGTACTTC CSAARQGTETQYF
- TRBJ2-5 TRBV18 - TGTGCCAGCTCACCAGCCCCGGCGGAGACCCAGTACTTC CASSPAPAETQYF
TRBD2 TRBJ2-1 TRBV12-3/TRBV12-4 - TGTGCCAGCAGCGTAGCGGGGGGGCCAGGGGAGCAGTTCTTC CASSVAGGPGEQFF
TRBD1 TRBJ2-7 TRBV10-3 many TGTGCCATCAGTGACCCTCGCAGGGGGAACGAGCAGTACTTC CAISDPRRGNEQYF
- TRBJ2-1 TRBV7-9 few TGTGCCAGCAGCGACGAGGCTCTGTCCACCTACAATGAGCAGTTCTTC CASSDEALSTYNEQFF
- TRBJ2-4 TRBV20-1 - TGCAGTGCTAGTGAGTCCATAGCCAAAAACATTCAGTACTTC CSASESIAKNIQYF
TRBD1 TRBJ2-7 TRBV29-1 - TGCAGCGTTGACTCCGCCGGGACAGGGGTTTACGAGCAGTACTTC CSVDSAGTGVYEQYF
- TRBJ2-2 TRBV2 few TGTGCCAGCAGTCTGGGGCTGCACACCGGGGAGCTGTTTTTT CASSLGLHTGELFF
- TRBJ1-6 TRBV4-1 - TGCGCCAGCAGCCAGGGTCTTAATTCACCCCTCCACTTT CASSQGLNSPLHF
- TRBJ1-5 TRBV10-3 few TGTGCCATCAGTGCCCGGGAGGAAGGGCAGGAACCCCAGCATTTT CAISAREEGQEPQHF
- TRBJ1-2 TRBV2 - TGTGCCAGCAGTGTAACCCTCTCTAACTATGGCTACACCTTC CASSVTLSNYGYTF
TRBD1 TRBJ2-6 TRBV25-1 - TGTGCCAGCAGTGGGTATTTCGACAGGGGGGCCTCTGGGGCCAACGTCCTGACTTTC CASSGYFDRGASGANVLTF
TRBD1 TRBJ2-6 TRBV28 - TGTGCCAGTACAGGGGGCTCTGGGGCCAACGTCCTGACTTTC CASTGGSGANVLTF
- TRBJ2-1 TRBV5-1 - TGCGCCAGCAGCGTCGCTACGTCTACCAACAATGAGCAGTTCTTC CASSVATSTNNEQFF
- TRBJ2-7 TRBV24-1 - TGTGCCACCAGTGACGACGGAGACTACGAGCAGTACTTC CATSDDGDYEQYF
TRBD2 TRBJ2-5 TRBV7-7 - TGTGCTAGCAGCCAAGGATATTCTAGCGGACAAGAGACCCAGTACTTC CASSQGYSSGQETQYF
TRBD1 TRBJ2-1 TRBV15 - TGTGCCACCAGCGTCACAGGGGTTGAGCAGTTCTTC CATSVTGVEQFF
TRBD2 TRBJ2-1 TRBV9 - TGTGCCAGCAGCGTATACCCCCTTCGCGGGGGGGCTTACAATGAGCAGTTCTTC CASSVYPLRGGAYNEQFF
TRBD1 TRBJ2-2 TRBV29-1 once TGCAGCGCTCGGACAGGGGGAATCGGGGAGCTGTTTTTT CSARTGGIGELFF
- TRBJ2-2 TRBV5-6 - TGTGCCAGCAGCTTGAATCCGAACACCGGGGAGCTGTTTTTT CASSLNPNTGELFF
TRBD1 TRBJ2-2 TRBV12-3/TRBV12-4 - TGTGCCAGCAGTCCAGTAACTGGGACAGCCCACGGGGAGCTGTTTTTT CASSPVTGTAHGELFF
- TRBJ2-3 TRBV5-6 - TGTGCCAGCAGCCGCGCGGGCACAGATACGCAGTATTTT CASSRAGTDTQYF
- TRBJ2-3 TRBV7-6 few TGTGCCAGCAGCTCCCCCGCCGTGGGCACAGATACGCAGTATTTT CASSSPAVGTDTQYF
- TRBJ2-1 TRBV9 - TGTGCCAGCAGCAACAGACAGCTAGGGGGTAACGTAGATGAGCAGTTCTTC CASSNRQLGGNVDEQFF
- TRBJ2-2 TRBV4-2 - TGTGCCAGCAGCCAAGGGGGTAGGCCGACCGGCGCCGGGGAGCTGTTTTTT CASSQGGRPTGAGELFF
- TRBJ2-7 TRBV9 many TGTGCCAGCGGTGGACTATCGGGCCACGAGCAGTACTTC CASGGLSGHEQYF
TRBD1 TRBJ1-1 TRBV5-6 few TGTGCCAGCAGCCCGGGACAGGGCCTGAACACTGAAGCTTTCTTT CASSPGQGLNTEAFF
- TRBJ2-7 TRBV9 few TGTGCCAGCAGCGTAGCCAGCAGCACCTACGAGCAGTACTTC CASSVASSTYEQYF
- TRBJ1-1 TRBV7-8 - TGTGCCAGCAGTATGAGGTCGGCGAGCGCTGAAGCTTTCTTT CASSMRSASAEAFF
- TRBJ1-2 TRBV9 - TGTGCCAGCGCGGGGGGGCCAGCTAACTATGGCTACACCTTC CASAGGPANYGYTF
- TRBJ2-3 TRBV20-1 - TGCAGTGTTAACGGAGATAGCACAGATACGCAGTATTTT CSVNGDSTDTQYF
- TRBJ2-1 TRBV15 few TGTGCCACCAGCAGAGATCTAGGCGATGAGCAGTTCTTC CATSRDLGDEQFF
TRBD2 TRBJ2-5 TRBV29-1 - TGCAGCGCCCGCCCGGGGGGCCAAGAGACCCAGTACTTC CSARPGGQETQYF
TRBD1 TRBJ1-2 TRBV5-6 few TGTGCCAGCAGCGAAGGGACAGTAAACTATGGCTACACCTTC CASSEGTVNYGYTF
- TRBJ1-4 TRBV5-1 few TGCGCCAGCAGCTTGGTCGGGAAAGGGGTTGAAAAACTGTTTTTT CASSLVGKGVEKLFF
TRBD2 TRBJ2-5 TRBV20-1 - TGCAGTGCTAGAGATGGTGGGCTAGCGGGAGGAGAGACCCAGTACTTC CSARDGGLAGGETQYF
TRBD1 TRBJ2-1 TRBV7-9 few TGTGCCAGCAGCTTCGGGACAGGGGTTTCCGAGCAGTTCTTC CASSFGTGVSEQFF
- TRBJ1-2 TRBV29-1 - TGCAGCGTTGCTGGGGACTATGGCTACACCTTC CSVAGDYGYTF
- TRBJ2-3 TRBV13 few TGTGCCAGCAGCTTTGGGACGGGTGGAGATACGCAGTATTTT CASSFGTGGDTQYF
- TRBJ1-1 TRBV12-3/TRBV12-4 few TGTGCCAGCAGTTTGAGGGAATGGGGCACTGAAGCTTTCTTT CASSLREWGTEAFF
- TRBJ2-7 TRBV20-1 few TGCAGTGCTAGGGGGTTAGACGAGCAGTACTTC CSARGLDEQYF
- TRBJ1-1 TRBV6-6 - TGTGCCAGCAGTTACGGGTCGAACACTGAAGCTTTCTTT CASSYGSNTEAFF
TRBD2 TRBJ2-7 TRBV5-1 - TGCGCCAGCGGCGGCGGACTAGCGGAATACGAGCAGTACTTC CASGGGLAEYEQYF
TRBD1 TRBJ2-1 TRBV5-6 - TGTGCCAGCAGCTGGGCCCCCGGGGACAGGCCCCATGAGCAGTTCTTC CASSWAPGDRPHEQFF
TRBD2 TRBJ2-3 TRBV6-2/TRBV6-3 few TGTGCCAGCAGTTCGAGGACTAGCCTTGGCACAGATACGCAGTATTTT CASSSRTSLGTDTQYF
TRBD2 TRBJ2-1 TRBV6-5 - TGTGCCAGCAGGATACGTAGCGGGAGGGCCGTTGAGCAGTTCTTC CASRIRSGRAVEQFF
- TRBJ2-2 TRBV4-3 - TGCGCTTGCAGCCAAGATGCAACTAGCAGCGGAACCGGGGAGCTGTTTTTT CACSQDATSSGTGELFF
TRBD1 TRBJ1-3 TRBV7-2 - TGTGCCAGCAGCTTAACAGGACAGGGAAGAAACACCATATATTTT CASSLTGQGRNTIYF
TRBD2 TRBJ2-3 TRBV24-1 - TGTGCCACCAGTGGTCCCCGGACTAGCGGGGGGACAGATACGCAGTATTTT CATSGPRTSGGTDTQYF
TRBD1 TRBJ1-1 TRBV24-1 - TGTGCCACCAGTGACGGACAGGGACAGGAAACTGAAGCTTTCTTT CATSDGQGQETEAFF
- TRBJ1-2 TRBV7-9 few TGTGCCAGCAGCGCTAGGGAAGTGGATAACTATGGCTACACCTTC CASSAREVDNYGYTF
- TRBJ1-3 TRBV5-1 - TGCGCCAGCAGCTACCCAGGGAGTAACACCATATATTTT CASSYPGSNTIYF
- TRBJ1-2 TRBV20-1 - TGCAGTGCTAGTAGGACGGCCGGGCCGGGGTCCTATGGCTACACCTTC CSASRTAGPGSYGYTF
- TRBJ1-5 TRBV15 - TGTGCCACCAGCGGAGGTAATAGACAGCCCCAGCATTTT CATSGGNRQPQHF
- TRBJ2-1 TRBV7-6 few TGTGCCAGCAGCTGGTGGACAGCCGAAAGTGACAATGAGCAGTTCTTC CASSWWTAESDNEQFF
TRBD2 TRBJ2-3 TRBV20-1 - TGCAGTGCTAGGGGCGGGGGTACAGATACGCAGTATTTT CSARGGGTDTQYF